This T cell receptor beta chain was retrieved from a study of shared clonotypes between healthy human individuals. Study-wide points: Sorted-subset sequencing, rarefaction showed, was incomplete despite large depth.

This clone was found once. Its antigen is still unknown. The table came from immunoSEQ multiplex PCR; TCRdb's copy has only in-frame clones and leaves some out. The sample carries approximately 840,000 clones, roughly 96% recorded once. Per germline, CDR1 MDHEN and CDR2 SYDVKM. Between the trimmed V and J ends, which lost 3 bases and 7 bases, there was a span of 13 bases. CDR3 length: 14 residues. As defined, naive CD8 cells were CD45RO-negative and positively selected for CCR7, with terminally differentiated effector memory CD45RA+ cells excluded. Sequencing was carried out using naive CD8+ T cells sorted from blood. The TCR was taken from a man aged 25 to 40 in good health. This chain uses TRBV28 with TRBJ1-5; D is uncertain. CDR3 in amino acids: CASSFIGVRQPQHF. CDR3 in DNA: TGTGCCAGCAGTTTTATCGGGGTTAGGCAGCCCCAGCATTTT. The full variable domain, in which reference TRBV28 and TRBJ1-5 provide the parts outside the CDR3, is DVKVTQSSRYLVKRTGEKVFLECVQDMDHENMFWYRQDPGLGLRLIYFSYDVKMKEKGDIPEGYSVSREKKERFSLILESASTNQTSMYLCASSFIGVRQPQHFGDGTRLSIL.